Reported below is one T cell receptor beta chain. At one end, the junction sequence differs from germline, possibly due to a read error. MiXCR, applied by TCRdb to the RT-PCR reads, yields one record per CDR3 protein. The data contain about 700,000 distinct CDR3 sequences, 14% of them singletons. Germline CDR1 and CDR2: MDHEN and SYDVKM. The length of the CDR3 is 14 residues. Specimen: memory CD4+ T cells from blood. The source of this sequence is a female donor in good health, serving as a healthy control. This rearrangement joins TRBV28 to TRBJ1-4; possible D gene TRBD1, 5 bases. This CDR3 is CASRTTGYPEKMFF. CDR3 nucleotides: TGTGCCAGCAGGACTACAGGTTATCCAGAAAAAATGTTTTTT.